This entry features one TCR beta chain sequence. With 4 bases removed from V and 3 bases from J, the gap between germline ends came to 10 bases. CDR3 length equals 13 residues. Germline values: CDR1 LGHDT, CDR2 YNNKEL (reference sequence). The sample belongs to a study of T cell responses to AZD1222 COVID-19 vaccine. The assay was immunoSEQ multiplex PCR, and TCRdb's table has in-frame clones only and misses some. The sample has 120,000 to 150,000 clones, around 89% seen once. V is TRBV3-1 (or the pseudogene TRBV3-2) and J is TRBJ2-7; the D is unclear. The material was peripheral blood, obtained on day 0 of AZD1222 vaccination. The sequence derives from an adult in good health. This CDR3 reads CASSRLSDYEQYF. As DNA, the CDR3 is TGTGCCAGCAGCCGCCTATCGGACTACGAGCAGTACTTC.